The 13 T cell receptor beta chains in this list originate from one sample, sequenced in a study of a mutant IDH1 vaccine in newly diagnosed glioma. Time point described: baseline, week 1 (first vaccination visit). Treatment described: pre-vaccination baseline after standard-of-care therapy. The repertoire was sequenced with immunoSEQ multiplex PCR; TCRdb's copy has only in-frame clones and lacks some. The data show approximately 54,000 clones, around 80% seen once. Sequencing used PBMCs, obtained from a glioma patient treated with radiotherapy, temozolomide or both. The receptors come from a man aged 18 to 29 with glioma.

J is TRBJ2-1 and V is TRBV4-3, with 7 nucleotides matching TRBD1. CDR3 size: 16 residues. The germline V gene has CDR1 LGHNA and CDR2 YSLEER. The junction had 2 bases not matched to a gene; V was cut back by 0 bases and J by 0 bases. CDR3 region: CASSQEDRFSYNEQFF. CDR3 DNA: TGCGCCAGCAGCCAAGAGGACAGGTTCTCCTACAATGAGCAGTTCTTC.

V is TRBV6-5 and J is TRBJ1-4; no firm D call. The ends were cut back, 5 bases at V and 6 bases at J, with 13 bases in the middle. The CDR3 consists of 14 residues. Germline V gene data show CDR1 as MNHEY and CDR2 as SVGAGI. The CDR3 DNA reads TGTGCCAGCAGTCCCTCTCGACGAGATGAAAAACTGTTTTTT. Protein: CASSPSRRDEKLFF.

This chain connects TRBV7-2 to TRBJ2-7; D is perhaps TRBD1 (5 bases). This CDR3 is built from 13 residues. The germline V and J ends were trimmed by 2 bases and 6 bases, with 11 bases remaining between them. Germline values: CDR1 SGHTA, CDR2 FQGNSA. The CDR3 coding sequence is TGTGCCAGCAGCTTAAACCAGGGTGGCGAGCAGTACTTC. Its translation is CASSLNQGGEQYF.

This sequence joins TRBV5-1 and TRBJ1-3; 7 bases align to TRBD1. The germline CDR1 and CDR2 sequences are SGHRS and YFSETQ. The V and J ends lost 3 bases and 4 bases, in that order; junction bases with no gene match: 16. The CDR3 runs 18 residues. This CDR3 is CASSSRPRVAGGGNTIYF. The CDR3 DNA follows: TGCGCCAGCAGCTCCCGACCCAGGGTGGCAGGGGGAGGAAACACCATATATTTT. Full variable domain (rest looked up from reference TRBV5-1 and TRBJ1-3): KAGVTQTPRYLIKTRGQQVTLSCSPISGHRSVSWYQQTPGQGLQFLFEYFSETQRNKGNFPGRFSGRQFSNSRSEMNVSTLELGDSALYLCASSSRPRVAGGGNTIYFGEGSWLTVV.

This chain links TRBV6-5 with TRBJ2-1; no reliable D call. V lost 6 bases and J 2 bases, leaving 11 bases between the germline ends. The germline gives CDR1 MNHEY, CDR2 SVGAGI. CDR3 length: 14 residues. The CDR3 reads CASRASSPYNEQFF. As DNA, the CDR3 is TGTGCCAGCAGGGCCAGTAGCCCCTACAATGAGCAGTTCTTC.

The gene calls are TRBV11-2 and TRBJ1-1; 7 nucleotides line up with TRBD1. The CDR3 covers 15 residues. The V gene's germline CDR1 is SGHAT and CDR2 FQNNGV. After removal of 1 base from V and 7 bases from J, the junction contained 9 bases not matched to a gene. CDR3 in DNA: TGTGCCAGCAGCTTAGTAAGGGGGCGCGCCAATGAAGCTTTCTTT. Translation: CASSLVRGRANEAFF.

The rearrangement uses TRBV4-3 and TRBJ2-3; D is unclear. Trimming cost V 0 bases and J 7 bases, with 8 bases left between them. CDR3 length equals 13 residues. Germline CDR1 is LGHNA and CDR2 is YSLEER. CDR3 sequence reads: CASSQDPPNTQYF. The CDR3 DNA reads as TGCGCCAGCAGCCAAGATCCGCCAAATACGCAGTATTTT.

This sequence joins TRBV6-4 and TRBJ2-3; TRBD2 matches at 8 bases. Germline V CDR1 and CDR2: MRHNA, SNTAGT. V shed 2 bases and J 5 bases; nucleotides not matched to a gene: 3. The CDR3 contains 14 residues. CDR3 loop: CASSDGAGGDTQYF. The CDR3 DNA reads TGTGCCAGCAGTGACGGGGCGGGAGGAGATACGCAGTATTTT.

The V call is TRBV2, the J call TRBJ2-7; the D is unclear. V lost 2 bases and J 3 bases, leaving 11 bases between the germline ends. Germline lookup yields CDR1 SNHLY and CDR2 FYNNEI. The CDR3 spans 14 residues. Here the CDR3 reads CASSELSSSYEQYF. For the CDR3, the DNA is TGTGCCAGCAGTGAATTATCCTCCAGCTACGAGCAGTACTTC. Full variable domain (rest looked up from reference TRBV2 and TRBJ2-7): EPEVTQTPSHQVTQMGQEVILRCVPISNHLYFYWYRQILGQKVEFLVSFYNNEISEKSEIFDDQFSVERPDGSNFTLKIRSTKLEDSAMYFCASSELSSSYEQYFGPGTRLTVT.

This rearrangement joins TRBV5-1 to TRBJ1-4; maybe TRBD1 (5 bases). CDR1 and CDR2 from the germline V gene are SGHRS and YFSETQ. The ends were cut back, 4 bases at V and 4 bases at J, with 11 bases in the middle. This CDR3 has 14 residues. CDR3 residues: CASSPRGYNEKLFF. In DNA, the CDR3 is TGCGCCAGCAGCCCGAGGGGTTATAATGAAAAACTGTTTTTT.

The chain combines TRBV7-2 with TRBJ1-1, with D possibly TRBD1 on 5 matching bases. The CDR3 covers 15 residues. The germline V and J ends were trimmed by 5 bases and 1 base, with 14 bases remaining between them. CDR1 SGHTA and CDR2 FQGNSA come from the germline V gene. CDR3 sequence: CASSPWGTGNTEAFF. The CDR3, as DNA: TGTGCCAGCAGCCCCTGGGGGACTGGGAACACTGAAGCTTTCTTT.

This clone has only a few counts. The junction does not match germline at one end; this may be a read error. V is TRBV25-1 and J is TRBJ1-2; a weak D match, TRBD1 (5 bases). Germline loops: CDR1 MGHDK, CDR2 SYGVNS. The CDR3 loop spans 13 amino acids. The CDR3 bases are TGTGCCAGCGAGGGTCCGGTTCCGGGACGGGCCTTGTTC. Translating gives CASEGPVPGRALF.

The rearrangement links TRBV6-4 to TRBJ2-2, with D hard to call. CDR3 length: 16 residues. The germline V gene has CDR1 MRHNA and CDR2 SNTAGT. The ends were cut back, 7 bases at V and 0 bases at J, with 15 bases in the middle. CDR3 nucleotide sequence: TGTGCCAGCAAAATCCTGGCAGAAGCGAACACCGGGGAGCTGTTTTTT. Translated: CASKILAEANTGELFF.